This T cell receptor beta chain was obtained from a study of circulating tumor DNA in untreated peripheral T-cell lymphoma (dated by TCRdb to about 2021). Regarding the study in general: To follow circulating tumor DNA that carried tumor TCR clonotypes, serum samples were drawn at baseline and then repeatedly over the course of treatment. Study-level results and caveats: Among about two dozen serially sampled patients, 35% to 45% cleared ctDNA after two cycles, and detectable ctDNA after therapy showed a trend toward worse survival. Remission over about 10 years of follow-up was maintained in a couple of patients with persistently detectable ctDNA after therapy, so relapse was not always predicted by ctDNA persistence. Tumor-specific clonotypes were identified in roughly 75% of patients, from about 84% of baseline tissues and about 67% of baseline serum samples.

Libraries were prepared through the immunoSEQ multiplex PCR assay. The source is immuneACCESS, and TCRdb retained only in-frame sequences with V and J called. Part of the clones is not carried over; for the studies checked, unresolved V genes explain less than half of this, and the remainder is unexplained. This sample lists some 530 clones; more than 70% were detected once. 2.8% of the sample rests with the top ten. The CDR3 numbers 16 residues from cysteine through phenylalanine. The sequence is cut down to CDR3 DNA, 48 bases in frame from base 1. CDR1 LNHNV and CDR2 YYDKDF are derived from the germline V gene (reference sequence). Germline trimming amounts to 1 base on V and 3 bases on J, with 6 as the count of junction bases outside the gene matches. This clone was seen only a few times. It lacks a known antigen. The input lacks base qualities; no much larger clone sits a single base away. Next-generation sequencing of T-cell receptor sequences was used to monitor peripheral T-cell lymphoma patients receiving frontline treatment on a trial.

This TCR was sampled from a human donor with peripheral T-cell lymphoma. The sequenced sample was cell-free DNA from blood serum. In this chain, TRBV15 is recombined with TRBJ2-1, and TRBD2 aligns with 7 junction nucleotides. The sequenced DNA is TGTGCCACCAGCAGAGTTGGGGCGGGAGACTACAATGAGCAGTTCTTC. This encodes CATSRVGAGDYNEQFF.